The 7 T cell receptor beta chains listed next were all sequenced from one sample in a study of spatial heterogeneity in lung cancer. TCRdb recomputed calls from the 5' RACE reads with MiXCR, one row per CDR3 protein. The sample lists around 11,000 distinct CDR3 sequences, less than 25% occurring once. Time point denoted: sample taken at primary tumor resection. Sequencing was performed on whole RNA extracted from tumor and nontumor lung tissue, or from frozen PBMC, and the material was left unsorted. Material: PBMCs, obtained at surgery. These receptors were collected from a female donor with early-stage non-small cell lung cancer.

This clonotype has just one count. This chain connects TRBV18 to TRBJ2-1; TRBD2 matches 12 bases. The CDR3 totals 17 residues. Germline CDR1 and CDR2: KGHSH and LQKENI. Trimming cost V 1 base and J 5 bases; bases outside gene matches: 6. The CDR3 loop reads CASSPLQLAGGHNEQFF. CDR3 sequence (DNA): TGTGCCAGCTCACCACTACAGCTAGCGGGAGGGCACAATGAGCAGTTCTTC.

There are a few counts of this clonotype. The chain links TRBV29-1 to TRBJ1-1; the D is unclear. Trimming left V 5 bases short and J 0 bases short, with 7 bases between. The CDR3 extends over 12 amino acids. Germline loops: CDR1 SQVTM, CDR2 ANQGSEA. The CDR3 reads CSVNSVNTEAFF. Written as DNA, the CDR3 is TGCAGCGTTAATTCGGTGAACACTGAAGCTTTCTTT.

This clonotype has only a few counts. The CDR3 coding sequence is TGTGCCAGCAGCTCTATAGGAGGGGGATTGGAGACCCAGTACTTC. Its protein product is CASSSIGGGLETQYF. This chain joins TRBV7-2 and TRBJ2-5; D is tentatively TRBD1 or TRBD2 (6 bases each). Germline lookup yields CDR1 SGHTA and CDR2 FQGNSA. Trimming cost V 4 bases and J 5 bases, with 17 bases left between them. CDR3 size: 15 residues.

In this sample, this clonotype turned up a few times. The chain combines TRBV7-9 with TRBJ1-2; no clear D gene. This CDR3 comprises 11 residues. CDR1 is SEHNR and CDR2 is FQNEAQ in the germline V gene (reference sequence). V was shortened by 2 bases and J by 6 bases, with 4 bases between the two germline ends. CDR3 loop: CASSLLNGYTF. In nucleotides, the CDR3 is TGTGCCAGCAGCTTATTGAATGGCTACACCTTC. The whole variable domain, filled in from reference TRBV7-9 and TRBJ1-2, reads DTGVSQNPRHKITKRGQNVTFRCDPISEHNRLYWYRQTLGQGPEFLTYFQNEAQLEKSRLLSDRFSAERPKGSFSTLEIQRTEQGDSAMYLCASSLLNGYTFGSGTRLTVV.

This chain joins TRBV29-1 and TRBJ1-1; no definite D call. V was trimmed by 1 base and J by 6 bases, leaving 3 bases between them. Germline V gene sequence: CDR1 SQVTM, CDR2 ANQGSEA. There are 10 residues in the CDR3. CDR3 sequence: CSVEGAEAFF. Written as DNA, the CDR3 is TGCAGCGTTGAAGGGGCTGAAGCTTTCTTT. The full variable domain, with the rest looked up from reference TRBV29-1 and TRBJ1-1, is SAVISQKPSRDICQRGTSLTIQCQVDSQVTMMFWYRQQPGQSLTLIATANQGSEATYESGFVIDKFPISRPNLTFSTLTVSNMSPEDSSIYLCSVEGAEAFFGQGTRLTVV.

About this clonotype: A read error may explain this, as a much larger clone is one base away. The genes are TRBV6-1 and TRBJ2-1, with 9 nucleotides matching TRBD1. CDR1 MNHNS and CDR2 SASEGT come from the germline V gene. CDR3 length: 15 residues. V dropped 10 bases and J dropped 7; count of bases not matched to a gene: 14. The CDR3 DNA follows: TGTGCCAACAAGCCTAAGACAGGGGGAGGGAATGAGCAGTTCTTC. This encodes CANKPKTGGGNEQFF.

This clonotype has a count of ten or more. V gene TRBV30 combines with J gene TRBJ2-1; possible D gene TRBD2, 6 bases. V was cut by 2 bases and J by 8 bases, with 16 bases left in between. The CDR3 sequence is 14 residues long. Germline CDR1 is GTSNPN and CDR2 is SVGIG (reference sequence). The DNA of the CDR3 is TGTGCCTGGAGTTGGACCAGCGGGTATGATGAGCAGTTCTTC. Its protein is CAWSWTSGYDEQFF.